Listed here are 32 T cell receptor beta chains from one sample, sequenced in a study of identical twins. TCRdb re-derived calls from the 5' RACE reads in MiXCR, one entry per CDR3 protein. This sample has some 500,000 distinct CDR3 sequences, with approximately 9.6% found just once. This sample also belongs to another study, concerning yellow fever vaccine responses in identical twins.

Sequencing was done on a sample of PBMCs. The source of these receptors is a woman aged 18-30 years in good health.

This rearrangement joins TRBV2 to TRBJ2-6; D might be TRBD1 (5 bases). Germline CDR1 and CDR2: SNHLY and FYNNEI. V dropped 6 bases and J dropped 2 bases, with 14 bases sitting between them. The CDR3 consists of 16 residues. CDR3 protein: CASSPDMGPGANVLTF. CDR3 DNA sequence: TGTGCCAGCAGCCCGGACATGGGGCCTGGGGCCAACGTCCTGACTTTC.

The V gene is TRBV9, the J gene TRBJ2-1; tentatively, D is TRBD2 (6 bases). V was clipped by 2 bases and J by 1 base, with 10 bases between them. The CDR3 totals 15 residues. Germline V gene lookup returns CDR1 SGDLS and CDR2 YYNGEE. Here the CDR3 DNA reads TGTGCCAGCAGCGTTTTGGAGGGGTCCTACAATGAGCAGTTCTTC. Its protein is CASSVLEGSYNEQFF.

This clonotype was seen a few times. The chain employs TRBV7-2 and TRBJ2-7; 12 bases align to TRBD2. Unmatched junction bases numbered 6, after V lost 7 bases and J lost 5 bases. CDR3 length: 14 amino acids. Germline CDR1 is SGHTA and CDR2 is FQGNSA. Here the CDR3 DNA reads TGTGCCAGCAACCGACTAGCGGGAGTGAACGAGCAGTACTTC. The encoded protein is CASNRLAGVNEQYF.

This chain links TRBV19 with TRBJ2-7; 11 bases map to TRBD2. With V trimmed by 8 bases and J by 6 bases, 12 bases remained unmatched. Looked up from germline, CDR1 is LNHDA and CDR2 is SQIVND (reference sequence). The CDR3 contains 15 residues. CDR3 bases: TGTGCCAGTTCCTCCGGTATGGGGACTAGCGGCGAGCAGTACTTC. Translation: CASSSGMGTSGEQYF.

In its sample, this clonotype was seen a few times. The genes are TRBV28 and TRBJ1-5; D remains ambiguous. The CDR3 has 11 residues. Germline V gene sequence: CDR1 MDHEN, CDR2 SYDVKM. Trimming pared 4 bases from V and 6 bases from J, leaving 4 bases between. Here the CDR3 reads CASSSPQPQHF. As DNA, the CDR3 is TGTGCCAGCAGTTCCCCTCAGCCCCAGCATTTT.

The V call is TRBV7-8, the J call TRBJ2-1, with TRBD2 matching over 13 bases. V was clipped by 1 base and J by 4 bases; unmatched bases: 4. There are 17 residues in the CDR3. Germline assignment: CDR1 SGHVS and CDR2 FQNEAQ. CDR3 bases: TGTGCCAGCAGCTTAGGACAGGGACTAGCGGGATACAATGAGCAGTTCTTC. Translated: CASSLGQGLAGYNEQFF.

This clonotype was seen more than once but under ten times. V usage is TRBV7-2 and J usage is TRBJ2-3; 9 bases are shared with TRBD1. The CDR3 is made up of 15 amino acids. The ends lost 5 bases at V and 1 base at J; junction bases unmatched: 4. Germline assignment: CDR1 SGHTA and CDR2 FQGNSA. CDR3 sequence (DNA): TGTGCCAGCAGCATAGGGACAGGGCGCACAGATACGCAGTATTTT. This translates into CASSIGTGRTDTQYF.

This clonotype was detected many times. V usage is TRBV4-3 and J usage is TRBJ2-3; the D gene is possibly TRBD2 (6 bases). This CDR3 comprises 15 residues. CDR1 is LGHNA and CDR2 is YSLEER in the germline V gene. The V gene lost 3 bases and the J gene lost 5 bases, with 15 bases spanning the gap. The CDR3 loop reads CASSHDRAGRDTQYF. DNA of the CDR3: TGCGCCAGCAGCCATGATAGGGCGGGAAGAGATACGCAGTATTTT.

As for this clonotype: A junction boundary mismatches the germline segment, possibly from a read error. The chain links TRBV6-6 to TRBJ2-3, with a tentative D call TRBD1 (5 bases). Germline V gene lookup returns CDR1 MNHNY and CDR2 SVGAGI (reference sequence). The CDR3 is made up of 13 amino acids. Here the CDR3 reads CASSYDSLDAQYF. In DNA form, the CDR3 reads TGTGCCAGCAGTTACGACAGCCTAGATGCGCAGTATTTT.

This chain links TRBV20-1 with TRBJ2-2; D is possibly TRBD2 (5 bases). The CDR3 is 14 amino acids. The V end lost 6 bases, the J end lost 0 bases, and 11 bases lay between the germline ends. Germline-derived CDR1 and CDR2 are DFQATT and SNEGSKA (reference sequence). The CDR3 sequence: CSAQSGTNTGELFF. The DNA of the CDR3 is TGCAGTGCCCAAAGCGGAACGAACACCGGGGAGCTGTTTTTT.

Written as DNA, the CDR3 is TGTGCCAGCAGTTACTCGACAGGGGGCTCAGAGACCCAGTACTTC. It yields the protein CASSYSTGGSETQYF. The rearrangement links TRBV6-5 to TRBJ2-5; TRBD1 agrees at 10 bases. CDR1 is MNHEY, CDR2 SVGAGI, per germline. With 0 bases clipped from V and 4 bases from J, the junction kept 2 bases outside the gene matches. This CDR3 has 15 residues.

This clonotype appeared many times. The CDR3 reads CAWRGTQRSYNEQFF. The CDR3, as DNA: TGTGCCTGGAGAGGAACCCAGCGGAGCTACAATGAGCAGTTCTTC. V and J are TRBV30 and TRBJ2-1; maybe TRBD2 (5 bases). CDR1 and CDR2 from the germline V gene are GTSNPN and SVGIG (reference sequence). V lost 3 bases to trimming and J lost 3 bases, with 15 bases between them. This CDR3 contains 15 residues.

There are a few counts of this clonotype. This chain connects TRBV7-2 to TRBJ1-1; no clear D gene. This CDR3 region has 14 residues. In germline, CDR1 is SGHTA, CDR2 FQGNSA. V shed 2 bases and J shed 4 bases, with 11 bases lying between them. The DNA of the CDR3 is TGTGCCAGCAGCTTATTGGTGGCCCCCACTGAAGCTTTCTTT. Protein sequence: CASSLLVAPTEAFF.

The chain employs TRBV25-1 and TRBJ2-5; D may be TRBD2 (6 bases). V was cut by 5 bases and J by 4 bases, with 20 bases left in between. CDR3 length: 16 amino acids. Germline assignment: CDR1 MGHDK and CDR2 SYGVNS. DNA for the CDR3: TGTGCCAGCAGTTTGAGAGGCGGGACTGGGAGAGAGACCCAGTACTTC. As protein: CASSLRGGTGRETQYF. Supplemented by reference TRBV25-1 and TRBJ2-5, the full variable domain reads EADIYQTPRYLVIGTGKKITLECSQTMGHDKMYWYQQDPGMELHLIHYSYGVNSTEKGDLSSESTVSRIRTEHFPLTLESARPSHTSQYLCASSLRGGTGRETQYFGPGTRLLVL.

This clonotype was seen repeatedly, ten times or more. The chain employs TRBV5-1 and TRBJ2-3; 7 positions agree with TRBD2. Germline V gives CDR1 SGHRS, CDR2 YFSETQ. Losses at the gene ends were 2 bases for V and 0 bases for J; bases not matched to a gene: 6. The CDR3 covers 16 residues. The CDR3 nucleotides are TGCGCCAGCAGCTTTGGACTAGGCCCTAGCACAGATACGCAGTATTTT. Translated, it gives CASSFGLGPSTDTQYF.

This clonotype was observed a few times. CDR3 region: CSAGPGTQETQYF. The CDR3, as DNA: TGCAGTGCGGGGCCCGGGACACAAGAGACCCAGTACTTC. The gene calls are TRBV20-1 and TRBJ2-5; a weak D match, TRBD1 (6 bases). From germline, CDR1 is DFQATT and CDR2 SNEGSKA (reference sequence). Trimming took off 6 bases at V and 2 bases at J, with 13 bases between the two ends. The CDR3 is made up of 13 amino acids.

The table lists this clonotype with a few counts. The gene calls are TRBV9 and TRBJ2-2; the match to TRBD1 covers 8 bases. Germline CDR1 is SGDLS and CDR2 is YYNGEE. CDR3 size: 17 residues. V was pared by 4 bases and J by 2 bases, with 10 bases of the junction left unmatched. The CDR3 DNA reads as TGTGCCAGCAGCCCGAGTAGGGACAGGAGAAACACCGGGGAGCTGTTTTTT. Residues: CASSPSRDRRNTGELFF. The full variable domain, in which reference TRBV9 and TRBJ2-2 provide the parts outside the CDR3, is DSGVTQTPKHLITATGQRVTLRCSPRSGDLSVYWYQQSLDQGLQFLIQYYNGEERAKGNILERFSAQQFPDLHSELNLSSLELGDSALYFCASSPSRDRRNTGELFFGEGSRLTVL.

J is TRBJ1-1 and V is TRBV12-3 or TRBV12-4, with 8 bases fitting TRBD1. The ends lost 6 bases at V and 6 bases at J; junction bases unmatched: 9. The CDR3 length is 14 residues. The CDR3 DNA follows: TGTGCCAGCAGACAGACTGACAGGGGCCCTGAAGCTTTCTTT. It specifies CASRQTDRGPEAFF.

CDR3: CASSQGLLARETQYF. CDR3 in DNA: TGTGCCAGCAGCCAAGGGCTCCTAGCACGGGAGACCCAGTACTTC. The chain recombines TRBV14 with TRBJ2-5; TRBD2 might be the D (5 bases). CDR1 and CDR2 from the germline V gene are SGHDN and FVKESK. V gave up 1 base and J gave up 5 bases, with 14 bases separating them. The CDR3 consists of 15 residues.

This rearrangement joins TRBV12-3 or TRBV12-4 to TRBJ2-7; 8 bases agree with TRBD2. This CDR3 has 16 residues. The J segment lost 3 bases and the V segment lost 1 base, leaving 8 bases of the junction unmatched. The CDR3 bases are TGTGCCAGCAGTTTAGTGGGTAGCGGGAAAGGCTACGAGCAGTACTTC. The encoded protein is CASSLVGSGKGYEQYF.

This clonotype was counted ten times or more. The chain uses TRBV3-1 and TRBJ2-7; D possibly uses TRBD1 or TRBD2 (6 bases each). Looked up from germline, CDR1 is LGHDT and CDR2 is YNNKEL (reference sequence). Trimming stripped 4 bases from V and 5 bases from J, with 24 bases between. The CDR3 sequence is 17 residues long. The CDR3 sequence: CASSPKVVGGYLDEQYF. CDR3 sequence (DNA): TGTGCCAGCAGCCCCAAAGTGGTCGGGGGCTATCTGGACGAGCAGTACTTC.

The V and J genes are TRBV21-1 and TRBJ2-5; the D call of TRBD2 is as the table states it, not checked on the DNA. TRBV21-1 is annotated as a pseudogene. This CDR3 region has 16 residues. The CDR3: CASSPQPAGVEETQYF. Written as DNA, the CDR3 is TGTGCCAGCAGCCCGCAACCAGCGGGAGTAGAGGAGACCCAGTACTTC.

This rearrangement joins TRBV20-1 to TRBJ2-2; unclear D gene. V dropped 5 bases and J dropped 0 bases, with 10 bases sitting between them. The CDR3 is 14 residues long. Germline CDR1 is DFQATT and CDR2 is SNEGSKA (reference sequence). The CDR3 DNA follows: TGCAGTGCTTCCCCGTTCGCGAACACCGGGGAGCTGTTTTTT. This translates into CSASPFANTGELFF.

This clonotype was seen many times. The rearrangement links TRBV5-1 to TRBJ2-3; D is possibly TRBD1 or TRBD2 (6 bases each). This CDR3 comprises 17 residues. CDR1 is SGHRS, CDR2 YFSETQ, per germline. The germline V and J ends were trimmed by 7 bases and 0 bases, with 21 bases remaining between them. Here the CDR3 reads CASGSSLQGGSTDTQYF. Here the CDR3 DNA reads TGCGCCAGCGGGTCCTCGCTACAGGGAGGTAGCACAGATACGCAGTATTTT.

This clonotype appeared many times. The chain combines TRBV4-3 with TRBJ2-5; no definite D call. CDR1 is LGHNA, CDR2 YSLEER, per germline. The CDR3 consists of 15 residues. V lost 0 bases to trimming and J lost 3 bases, with 11 bases between them. In nucleotides, the CDR3 is TGCGCCAGCAGCCAAGATCGGGCTTTTAAAGAGACCCAGTACTTC. This translates into CASSQDRAFKETQYF.

This clonotype was seen at least ten times. This rearrangement joins TRBV7-2 to TRBJ2-1, with a weak D call TRBD2 (6 bases). In germline, CDR1 is SGHTA, CDR2 FQGNSA. The CDR3 consists of 15 residues. Deletions cut 3 bases from V and 5 bases from J, with 14 bases between. The CDR3, as DNA: TGTGCCAGCAGCTTCGCGGCGGGCGGGAACAATGAGCAGTTCTTC. This translates into CASSFAAGGNNEQFF.

This clonotype was observed a few times. This rearrangement joins TRBV11-2 to TRBJ2-5; 7 bases are a match to TRBD2. Germline assignment: CDR1 SGHAT and CDR2 FQNNGV. V shed 4 bases and J 5 bases; nucleotides not matched to a gene: 7. The CDR3 is 14 amino acids. CDR3: CASSSSPAGETQYF. CDR3 DNA: TGTGCCAGCAGCTCCAGCCCAGCGGGGGAGACCCAGTACTTC.

This clonotype came up a few times. V usage is TRBV11-3 and J usage is TRBJ2-4, with TRBD2 as a possible D gene (6 bases). Looked up from germline, CDR1 is SGHNT and CDR2 is YENEEA. The CDR3 covers 15 residues. V lost 1 base, J lost 8 bases, and 15 bases lay in between. The CDR3 spells CASSLGAGSYDIQYF. The CDR3 DNA follows: TGTGCCAGCAGCTTAGGGGCGGGGTCGTACGACATTCAGTACTTC.

A remark on this clonotype: A read error may explain this, as a much larger clone is one base away. The V and J genes are TRBV6-5 and TRBJ2-3; 7 bases fit TRBD2. The germline V gene encodes CDR1 MNHEY and CDR2 SVGAGI. The CDR3 loop spans 15 amino acids. CDR3 DNA: TGTGCCAACAGTTACTGGCGGGGGATCGCAGATACGCAGTATTTT. This encodes CANSYWRGIADTQYF.

The chain links TRBV6-1 to TRBJ2-7; the D gene is possibly TRBD1 (6 bases). The germline CDR1 and CDR2 sequences are MNHNS and SASEGT. The CDR3 is 16 residues long. Trimming left V 8 bases short and J 0 bases short, with 20 bases between. The CDR3 DNA reads as TGTGCCAGCCGTACGGTGGGCAGGGGAAGCTCCTACGAGCAGTACTTC. It yields the protein CASRTVGRGSSYEQYF.

This clonotype was recorded at least ten times. The V and J genes are TRBV12-3 or TRBV12-4 and TRBJ2-5; 7 bases are shared with TRBD1. The CDR3 has 15 amino acids. J gave up 0 bases and V 6 bases, and 7 bases lay outside the gene matches. The CDR3 DNA sequence: TGTGCCAGCAGCAACCAGGGGGATTACCAAGAGACCCAGTACTTC. This encodes CASSNQGDYQETQYF.

Only a few counts were recorded for this clonotype. The J gene is TRBJ2-7, the V gene TRBV7-2, with a possible D match to TRBD1 (6 bases). The CDR3 runs to 13 residues. Trimming pared 5 bases from V and 3 bases from J, leaving 11 bases between. CDR1 and CDR2 from the germline V gene are SGHTA and FQGNSA. As DNA, the CDR3 is TGTGCCAGCAGCACCCAACAGGGCTACGAGCAGTACTTC. It is translated as CASSTQQGYEQYF.